The sequence of this T cell receptor beta chain was determined in a study of shared clonotypes between healthy human individuals. Findings of the study overall: Naive CD4 clonotypes overlapped across a handful of donors at roughly 5%.

The germline V gene encodes CDR1 MNHEY and CDR2 SMNVEV (reference sequence). Trimming shortened V by 3 bases and J by 3 bases, and 12 bases separated the two germline ends. The CDR3 is made up of 15 amino acids. The study drew all its donors from Caucasian adults living in Nashville, Tennessee. Notes on this clone: Antigen: not known.

The study ran the assay at deep level. Sequenced by immunoSEQ multiplex PCR; TCRdb stores in-frame clones only, minus some. The sample includes millions of clones, approximately 93% of them seen just once. This sequence was found in a man between 18 and 35 years old in good health. Some clones in this sample may be carry-over from other donors' samples. The chain has TRBV27 and TRBJ2-1, with a tentative D call TRBD2 (5 bases). Sequenced input: naive CD4+ T cells from PBMCs. Subset: CD45RA+ positively selected. CDR3 coding DNA: TGTGCCAGCAGTTTCTCGGCAAGCGGCTACAATGAGCAGTTCTTC. Protein product: CASSFSASGYNEQFF.